The 16 T cell receptor beta chains listed next were all sequenced from one sample in a study of cytomegalovirus exposure and HLA in healthy donors. The PCR used 60 Vbeta and 13 Jbeta primers. Using immunoSEQ multiplex PCR, the repertoire was profiled, and TCRdb retains in-frame clones only, with some absent. Among roughly 200,000 clones, about 88% were seen once, and the ten largest hold less than 0.4%. Sequences were obtained from PBMCs. The receptors were sampled from a woman in her 30s in good health and CMV-seronegative.

This chain connects TRBV5-4 to TRBJ1-1; D may be TRBD1 (5 bases). Looked up from germline, CDR1 is SGHNT and CDR2 is YYREEE (reference sequence). The CDR3 totals 16 residues. Trimming pared 4 bases from V and 1 base from J, leaving 17 bases between. The CDR3 DNA is TGTGCCAGCAGCGGGGGACTATTGTTTGGGAACACTGAAGCTTTCTTT. This gives the protein CASSGGLLFGNTEAFF.

V usage is TRBV19 and J usage is TRBJ1-2; tentative D call: TRBD1 (5 bases). The CDR3 runs to 12 residues. CDR1 and CDR2 (germline): LNHDA, SQIVND (reference sequence). Trimming left V 6 bases short and J 5 bases short, with 10 bases between. The CDR3 DNA reads as TGTGCCAGTAGGCTGGGGCGATATGGCTACACCTTC. It specifies CASRLGRYGYTF.

The chain employs TRBV10-2 and TRBJ1-3; D remains unclear. The V gene's germline CDR1 is WSHSY and CDR2 SAAADI. V was trimmed by 8 bases and J by 1 base, leaving 12 bases between them. The CDR3 extends over 14 amino acids. CDR3 DNA: TGCGCCAGCGGAGGGTCTCGGTCTGGAAACACCATATATTTT. Protein sequence: CASGGSRSGNTIYF.

The CDR3, as DNA: TGTGCCAGCAGCGGAGGGGGGGGATCCTACAATGAGCAGTTCTTC. It translates to CASSGGGGSYNEQFF. This chain connects TRBV5-4 to TRBJ2-1, with a tentative D call TRBD2 (7 bases). Germline-derived CDR1 and CDR2 are SGHNT and YYREEE (reference sequence). Trimming stripped 4 bases from V and 1 base from J, with 12 bases between. This CDR3 region has 15 residues.

This chain connects TRBV5-1 to TRBJ2-5; 10 bases fit TRBD2. Germline V CDR1 and CDR2: SGHRS, YFSETQ. The CDR3 has 14 amino acids. V shed 0 bases, J shed 7 bases, and the junction held 3 bases outside the gene matches. The CDR3 sequence is CASSLEPSGGTQYF. The CDR3, as DNA: TGCGCCAGCAGCTTGGAGCCTAGCGGGGGGACCCAGTACTTC.

Written as DNA, the CDR3 is TGCAGCGTTGTAGACGCTCGAGACTACACCTTC. It codes for CSVVDARDYTF. The chain links TRBV29-1 to TRBJ1-2; D ambiguous. V was cut by 4 bases and J by 10 bases, with 13 bases left in between. The CDR3 sequence is 11 residues long. Germline values: CDR1 SQVTM, CDR2 ANQGSEA.

This chain links TRBV2 with TRBJ2-1; no clear D gene. Per germline, CDR1 SNHLY and CDR2 FYNNEI. The CDR3 has 14 amino acids. Trimming took off 0 bases at V and 7 bases at J, with 10 bases between the two ends. CDR3 bases: TGTGCCAGCAGTGAAGCGTACGGGTTTAATGAGCAGTTCTTC. Protein sequence: CASSEAYGFNEQFF.

The chain recombines TRBV5-1 with TRBJ2-7; TRBD2 aligns across 10 bases. The CDR3 contains 19 residues. Germline V gene sequence: CDR1 SGHRS, CDR2 YFSETQ. J gave up 9 bases and V 0 bases, and 21 bases lay outside the gene matches. The CDR3 region has the DNA TGCGCCAGCAGCTTGGATCTAGCGGGAGACGTCCTCAGGCGCGGGCGGCAGTACTTC. Its translation: CASSLDLAGDVLRRGRQYF.

The chain uses TRBV10-2 and TRBJ2-3; 8 bases line up with TRBD1. Germline CDR1 is WSHSY and CDR2 is SAAADI. The CDR3 totals 15 residues. V trimming: 3 bases; J trimming: 1 base; junction bases outside the gene matches: 3. The CDR3 here is CASSDGTGRTDTQYF. CDR3 coding DNA: TGCGCCAGCAGTGATGGGACAGGACGCACAGATACGCAGTATTTT.

This chain links TRBV5-1 with TRBJ2-1, with D maybe TRBD1 (6 bases). Trimming removed 4 bases from V and 1 base from J, with 12 bases in between. The CDR3 spans 15 residues. Germline CDR1 SGHRS, CDR2 YFSETQ. The CDR3 DNA is TGCGCCAGCAGCATACAGGGTGCGTCCTACAATGAGCAGTTCTTC. Amino acids: CASSIQGASYNEQFF.

The chain links TRBV7-6 to TRBJ2-1; D is perhaps TRBD1 (6 bases). Germline V CDR1 and CDR2: SGHVS, FNYEAQ. The V end lost 5 bases, the J end lost 0 bases, and 11 bases lay between the germline ends. CDR3 length: 15 amino acids. The CDR3 sequence: CASSEQGGSYNEQFF. Here the CDR3 DNA reads TGTGCCAGCAGCGAACAGGGCGGCTCCTACAATGAGCAGTTCTTC.

The chain joins TRBV5-1 to TRBJ1-3, with D perhaps matching TRBD1 (5 bases). The CDR3 is 15 amino acids. Deletions cut 1 base from V and 2 bases from J, with 10 bases between. Germline loops: CDR1 SGHRS, CDR2 YFSETQ. The CDR3 loop is CASSLTQGAGNTIYF. DNA of the CDR3: TGCGCCAGCAGCTTGACCCAGGGCGCTGGAAACACCATATATTTT.

This clone appeared once. This sequence joins TRBV18 and TRBJ2-5; a possible D gene is TRBD1 (6 bases). From germline, CDR1 is KGHSH and CDR2 LQKENI. V lost 2 bases, J lost 11 bases, and 21 bases lay in between. CDR3 length equals 15 residues. Written as DNA, the CDR3 is TGTGCCAGCTCACCATTTACAGGAGAAGAGGGGGAGCAGTACTTC. This gives the protein CASSPFTGEEGEQYF.

The V gene is TRBV2, the J gene TRBJ2-5; 8 bases match TRBD2. CDR1 is SNHLY and CDR2 is FYNNEI in the germline V gene. CDR3 length: 15 residues. V was clipped by 6 bases and J by 1 base; unmatched bases: 7. Written as DNA, the CDR3 is TGTGCCAGCAGCGCCTTAGCGGGGCCCCAAGAGACCCAGTACTTC. This translates into CASSALAGPQETQYF.

V usage is TRBV5-1 and J usage is TRBJ2-2; 8 bases align to TRBD2. Germline CDR1 is SGHRS and CDR2 is YFSETQ. The length of the CDR3 is 15 residues. V lost 4 bases, J lost 8 bases, and 10 bases stayed unmatched. The CDR3 DNA reads TGCGCCAGCAGCCACAAAGCGGGAGAAGGGGGGGAGCTGTTTTTT. Translation: CASSHKAGEGGELFF.

The V gene is TRBV29-1, the J gene TRBJ2-1, with 9 bases lining up with TRBD2. The length of the CDR3 is 15 residues. V shed 4 bases, J shed 2 bases, and the junction held 6 bases outside the gene matches. The germline CDR1 and CDR2 sequences are SQVTM and ANQGSEA. This CDR3 is CSVVWREGTYNEQFF. The CDR3 nucleotides are TGCAGCGTTGTATGGCGGGAGGGCACCTACAATGAGCAGTTCTTC.